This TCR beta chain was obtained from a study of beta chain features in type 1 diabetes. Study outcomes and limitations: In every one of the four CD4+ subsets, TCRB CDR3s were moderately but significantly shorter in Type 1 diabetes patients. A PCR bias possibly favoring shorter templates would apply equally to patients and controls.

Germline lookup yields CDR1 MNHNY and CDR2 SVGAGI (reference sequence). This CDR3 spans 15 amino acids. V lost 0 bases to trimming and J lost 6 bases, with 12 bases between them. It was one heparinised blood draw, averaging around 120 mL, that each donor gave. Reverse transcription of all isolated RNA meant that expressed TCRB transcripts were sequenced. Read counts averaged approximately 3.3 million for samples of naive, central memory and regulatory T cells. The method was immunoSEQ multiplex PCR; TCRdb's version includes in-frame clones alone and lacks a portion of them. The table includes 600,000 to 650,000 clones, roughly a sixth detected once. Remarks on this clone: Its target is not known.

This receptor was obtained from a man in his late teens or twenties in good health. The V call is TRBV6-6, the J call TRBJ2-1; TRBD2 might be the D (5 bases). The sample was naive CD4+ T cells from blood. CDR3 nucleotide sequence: TGTGCCAGCAGTTACTCAGGGCTAGCATTCAATGAGCAGTTCTTC. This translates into CASSYSGLAFNEQFF.